This T cell receptor (beta chain) was sequenced in a study of tumor and adjacent non-tumor tissue in lung cancer. Many counts were recorded for this clonotype. The antigen is undetermined. V dropped 6 bases and J dropped 0 bases, with 7 bases sitting between them. The CDR3 contains 13 residues. Germline loops: CDR1 ENHRY, CDR2 SYGVKD. Three rounds of nested PCR, following a modified ARM-PCR protocol, produced the TCRbeta library. Each CDR3 protein gets one entry after TCRdb re-called the multiplex PCR reads with MiXCR. The sample has under 100,000 distinct CDR3 sequences; around three fifths are singletons. RNA was extracted from bulk tissue without any cell sorting. Study-level points and caveats: Tumor repertoires had a smaller top 100 clone share than normal lung.

Sequenced: lung tumor tissue. The chain uses TRBV10-3 and TRBJ2-3; D remains unclear. The clonotype was recovered from a man in his 70s with non-small cell lung cancer. The CDR3, as DNA: TGTGCCATCAGAGGCACCAGCACAGATACGCAGTATTTT. Protein: CAIRGTSTDTQYF.